This TCR beta chain came from a study of shared T cell receptors in the human thymus. The CDR3 has 15 residues. V lost 4 bases and J 4 bases, leaving 13 bases between the germline ends. Germline CDR1 and CDR2: MNHNS and SASEGT. Repertoires were generated with immunoSEQ multiplex PCR, while TCRdb's copy carries only in-frame clones and drops some. The sample holds 650,000 to 950,000 clones, roughly 85% seen once. The same data also went into a second study, on human thymus T cells. That investigation notes: Among the donors, all were healthy Finnish infants having corrective surgery for congenital heart defects. The study used thymus tissue resected during corrective heart surgery. Repertoires from thymus and blood appeared to show biased V and J gene usage.

The origin of this receptor is a girl less than two years old with a congenital heart defect. Material for sequencing was thymocytes. The chain employs TRBV6-1 and TRBJ2-2; maybe TRBD1 (6 bases). This CDR3 reads CASSGEQGGTGELFF. The CDR3 DNA is TGTGCCAGCAGTGGAGAACAGGGTGGCACCGGGGAGCTGTTTTTT.